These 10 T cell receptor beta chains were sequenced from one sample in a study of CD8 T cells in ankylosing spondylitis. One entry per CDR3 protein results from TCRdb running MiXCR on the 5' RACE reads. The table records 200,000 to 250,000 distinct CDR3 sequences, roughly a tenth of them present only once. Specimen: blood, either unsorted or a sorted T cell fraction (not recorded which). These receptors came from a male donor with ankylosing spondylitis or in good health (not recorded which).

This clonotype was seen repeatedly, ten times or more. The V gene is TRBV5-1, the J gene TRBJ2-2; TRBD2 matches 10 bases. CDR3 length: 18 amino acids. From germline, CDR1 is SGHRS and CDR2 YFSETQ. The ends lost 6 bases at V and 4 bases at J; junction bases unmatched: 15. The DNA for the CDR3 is TGCGCCAGCACCACAACCTCGGGGACTAGCGTTGTCACCGGGGAGCTGTTTTTT. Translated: CASTTTSGTSVVTGELFF.

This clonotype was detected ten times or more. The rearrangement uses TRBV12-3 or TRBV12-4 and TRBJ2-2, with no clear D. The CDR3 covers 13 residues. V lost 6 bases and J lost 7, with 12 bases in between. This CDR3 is CASSPGRYGELFF. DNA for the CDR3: TGTGCCAGCAGCCCAGGACGGTACGGGGAGCTGTTTTTT.

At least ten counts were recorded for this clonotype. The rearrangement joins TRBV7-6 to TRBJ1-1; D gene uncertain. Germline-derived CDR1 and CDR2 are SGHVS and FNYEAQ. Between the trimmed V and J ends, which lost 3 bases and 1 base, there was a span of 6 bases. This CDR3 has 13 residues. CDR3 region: CASSLGKNTEAFF. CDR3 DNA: TGTGCCAGCAGCTTGGGGAAGAACACTGAAGCTTTCTTT.

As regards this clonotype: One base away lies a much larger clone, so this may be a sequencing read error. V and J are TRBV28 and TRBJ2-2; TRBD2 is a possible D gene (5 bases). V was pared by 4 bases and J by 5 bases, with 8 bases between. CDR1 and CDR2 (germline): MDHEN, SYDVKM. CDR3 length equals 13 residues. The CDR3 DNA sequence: TGTGCCAGCAGTTGGACGGGGACCGGGGAGCTGTTTTTT. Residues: CASSWTGTGELFF.

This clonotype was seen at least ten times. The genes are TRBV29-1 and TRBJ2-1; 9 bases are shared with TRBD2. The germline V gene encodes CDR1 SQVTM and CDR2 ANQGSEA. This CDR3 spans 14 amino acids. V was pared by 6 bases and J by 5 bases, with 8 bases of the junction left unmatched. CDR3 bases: TGCAGCGTGGCTTCCCGGACTAGCGACAATGAGCAGTTCTTC. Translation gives CSVASRTSDNEQFF.

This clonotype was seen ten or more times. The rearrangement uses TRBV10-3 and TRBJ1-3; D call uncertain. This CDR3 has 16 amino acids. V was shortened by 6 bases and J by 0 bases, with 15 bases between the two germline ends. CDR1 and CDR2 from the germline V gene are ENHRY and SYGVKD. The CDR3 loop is CAISLGGRPSGNTIYF. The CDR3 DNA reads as TGTGCCATCAGCCTGGGTGGGAGGCCCTCTGGAAACACCATATATTTT.

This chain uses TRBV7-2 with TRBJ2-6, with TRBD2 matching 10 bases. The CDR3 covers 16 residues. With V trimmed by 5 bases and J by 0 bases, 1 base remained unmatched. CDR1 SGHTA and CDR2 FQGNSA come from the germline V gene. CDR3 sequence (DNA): TGTGCCAGCAGCCCTAGCGGGAGCTCTGGGGCCAACGTCCTGACTTTC. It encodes CASSPSGSSGANVLTF.

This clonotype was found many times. DNA for the CDR3: TGCAGCGTCACGCAGGGATCTCGCGAGCAGTACTTC. Encoded protein: CSVTQGSREQYF. The chain combines TRBV29-1 with TRBJ2-7, with D perhaps matching TRBD1 (5 bases). V lost 6 bases and J lost 6, with 15 bases in between. CDR3 length: 12 residues. Per the germline V gene, CDR1 is SQVTM and CDR2 is ANQGSEA.

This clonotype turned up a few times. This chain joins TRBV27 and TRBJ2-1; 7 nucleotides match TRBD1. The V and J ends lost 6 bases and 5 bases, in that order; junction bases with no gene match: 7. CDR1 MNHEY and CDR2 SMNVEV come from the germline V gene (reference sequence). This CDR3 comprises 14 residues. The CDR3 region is CASSLYRGDNEQFF. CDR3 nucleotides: TGTGCCAGCAGCCTATACAGGGGAGACAATGAGCAGTTCTTC.

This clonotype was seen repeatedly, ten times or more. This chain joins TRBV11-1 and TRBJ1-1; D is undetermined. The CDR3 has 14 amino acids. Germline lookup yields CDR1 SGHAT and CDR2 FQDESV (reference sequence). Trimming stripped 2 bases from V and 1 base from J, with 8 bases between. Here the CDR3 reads CASSLRAPNTEAFF. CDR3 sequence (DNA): TGTGCCAGCAGCTTAAGGGCTCCGAACACTGAAGCTTTCTTT.